This entry lists 6 T cell receptor beta chains sequenced from one sample in a study of CD8 T cells in ankylosing spondylitis. Findings and caveats of the study: A TCR beta motif of under 10 highly homologous variants appeared characteristic of ankylosing spondylitis blood.

The antigens these receptors bind are not known. TCRdb redid the calling of the 5' RACE reads with MiXCR, one entry per CDR3 protein. The sample includes 700,000 to 1,000,000 distinct CDR3 sequences, over 9.5% of them seen just once. Sequenced input: blood, either unsorted or a sorted T cell fraction (not recorded which). The source is a male donor with ankylosing spondylitis.

The table lists this clonotype with a few counts. The chain uses TRBV10-3 and TRBJ1-1, with D hard to call. Per germline, CDR1 ENHRY and CDR2 SYGVKD. V lost 2 bases to trimming and J lost 1 base, with 11 bases between them. The CDR3 extends over 15 amino acids. DNA of the CDR3: TGTGCCATCAGTGAGACCTTAGACGGGAACACTGAAGCTTTCTTT. It is translated as CAISETLDGNTEAFF.

This clonotype was seen many times. V and J are TRBV20-1 and TRBJ2-1; D gene unclear. The CDR3 covers 14 residues. The germline V gene has CDR1 DFQATT and CDR2 SNEGSKA (reference sequence). V lost 6 bases and J 1 base, leaving 13 bases between the germline ends. CDR3: CSAPIVGSYNEQFF. CDR3 bases: TGCAGTGCGCCAATAGTGGGTTCCTACAATGAGCAGTTCTTC.

Only a few counts were recorded for this clonotype. This rearrangement joins TRBV9 to TRBJ2-3; 8 bases line up with TRBD1. Germline-derived CDR1 and CDR2 are SGDLS and YYNGEE. This CDR3 comprises 14 residues. The trim removed 5 bases at V and 2 bases at J, leaving 4 bases unmatched. The CDR3 nucleotides read TGTGCCAGCAGATCGGACAGGGCCACAGATACGCAGTATTTT. Translating gives CASRSDRATDTQYF.

The table lists this clonotype with a few counts. The chain has TRBV6-1 and TRBJ1-1; D gene uncertain. This CDR3 region has 14 residues. V shed 5 bases and J shed 2 bases, with 12 bases lying between them. Per germline, CDR1 MNHNS and CDR2 SASEGT. The CDR3 bases are TGTGCCAGCAGTAGATTCGGAGGAAACACTGAAGCTTTCTTT. Translated: CASSRFGGNTEAFF.

This chain links TRBV5-6 with TRBJ1-2; no definite D call. V lost 3 bases, J lost 4 bases, and 7 bases lay in between. The germline V gene has CDR1 SGHDT and CDR2 YYEEEE. This CDR3 contains 12 residues. The CDR3 protein is CASSYGFYGYTF. The CDR3 DNA follows: TGTGCCAGCAGCTACGGATTCTATGGCTACACCTTC. Full variable domain (outside the CDR3, taken from reference TRBV5-6 and TRBJ1-2): DAGVTQSPTHLIKTRGQQVTLRCSPKSGHDTVSWYQQALGQGPQFIFQYYEEEERQRGNFPDRFSGHQFPNYSSELNVNALLLGDSALYLCASSYGFYGYTFGSGTRLTVV.

The chain has TRBV18 and TRBJ1-2; D call uncertain. This CDR3 has 14 residues. V lost 3 bases and J 4 bases, leaving 12 bases between the germline ends. The germline gives CDR1 KGHSH, CDR2 LQKENI. The CDR3 protein is CASSPDRTRYGYTF. CDR3 coding DNA: TGTGCCAGCTCACCGGACCGAACCCGCTATGGCTACACCTTC.